This entry describes one T cell receptor beta chain. Germline CDR1 ENHRY, CDR2 SYGVKD. The CDR3 is 14 residues long. V lost 5 bases to trimming and J lost 6 bases; unmatched junction nucleotides: 8. Sequencing was performed with immunoSEQ multiplex PCR; in TCRdb, only in-frame clones are kept and a portion is missing. Of 200,000 to 250,000 clones listed, roughly 85% are singletons. This sample is part of a study of blood T cell repertoires in COVID-19. This TCR was sampled from a woman aged 40-49 years with acute COVID-19. The sample was PBMCs or T cells enriched from blood (not recorded which). The genes are TRBV10-3 and TRBJ1-2, with 8 positions matching TRBD1. In DNA, the CDR3 is TGTGCCATCAGTCCGAACAGGGGGGAAGATGGCTACACCTTC. It encodes CAISPNRGEDGYTF.